This passage covers 15 T cell receptor beta chains from one sample sequenced in a study of identifying expanded T cells in peripheral blood (dated by TCRdb to between 2017 and 2020). The library was prepared using the immunoSEQ multiplex PCR assay. Imported from immuneACCESS, the table was reduced by TCRdb to in-frame sequences with V and J called. These copies leave out some clones; in studies compared against another copy, an unresolved V gene accounts for under half, and the cause of the remainder is not known. The sample yields more than 70,000 clones; around 88% were counted once. The ten largest clones take up over 5% of the sample. The sequencing input was blood. The receptors shown here come from a person aged 18 to 75 in good health.

The chain joins TRBV19 to TRBJ2-2, with a weak D call TRBD1 (5 bases). Germline loops: CDR1 LNHDA, CDR2 SQIVND (reference sequence). This CDR3 is built from 17 residues. V lost 4 bases to trimming and J lost 0 bases, with 15 bases between them. Here the CDR3 reads CASSTVGLFANTGELFF. The CDR3 coding sequence is TGTGCCAGTAGTACGGTGGGGCTGTTCGCGAACACCGGGGAGCTGTTTTTT.

The gene calls are TRBV5-6 and TRBJ2-3; 14 positions match TRBD2. V shed 2 bases, J shed 2 bases, and the junction held 4 bases outside the gene matches. Looked up from germline, CDR1 is SGHDT and CDR2 is YYEEEE. This CDR3 contains 17 residues. CDR3 DNA: TGTGCCAGCAGCTTATGGACTAGCGGGGGGCTCACAGATACGCAGTATTTT. This translates into CASSLWTSGGLTDTQYF.

The chain is built from TRBV19 and TRBJ2-7, with a weak D call TRBD2 (6 bases). The CDR3 has 15 amino acids. The V gene's germline CDR1 is LNHDA and CDR2 SQIVND (reference sequence). Trimming cost V 1 base and J 5 bases, with 15 bases left between them. CDR3 bases: TGTGCCAGTAGTATAGTGGCGGCCGGGGGAGACGAGCAGTACTTC. Encoded protein: CASSIVAAGGDEQYF.

In DNA form, the CDR3 reads TGTGCCAGCAGCCCTAGACAGAATCAAGCTTTCTTT. Translating gives CASSPRQNQAFF. The V call is TRBV5-8, the J call TRBJ1-1; D may be TRBD1 (5 bases). Trimming removed 4 bases at V and 9 bases at J, with 13 bases between. The CDR3 is 12 amino acids. The germline V gene encodes CDR1 SGHTS and CDR2 YDEGEE.

This chain joins TRBV30 and TRBJ1-1; D not certain. Germline V CDR1 and CDR2: GTSNPN, SVGIG (reference sequence). Trimming shortened V by 2 bases and J by 3 bases, and 10 bases separated the two germline ends. The CDR3 length is 13 residues. Written as DNA, the CDR3 is TGTGCCTGGAGTAGGGTAGTGGACACTGAAGCTTTCTTT. This gives the protein CAWSRVVDTEAFF.

A single count supports this clone. The V call is TRBV7-9, the J call TRBJ2-5; 10 bases align to TRBD1. The CDR3 contains 15 residues. Germline V gene data show CDR1 as SEHNR and CDR2 as FQNEAQ (reference sequence). The junction had 6 bases not matched to a gene; V was cut back by 3 bases and J by 5 bases. CDR3: CASSFLTGGKETQYF. The CDR3 nucleotides read TGTGCCAGCAGCTTTTTGACAGGGGGCAAGGAGACCCAGTACTTC.

The chain uses TRBV27 and TRBJ2-7, with 15 bases lining up with TRBD2. This CDR3 spans 20 amino acids. Germline V gene lookup returns CDR1 MNHEY and CDR2 SMNVEV (reference sequence). The V segment lost 6 bases and the J segment 4 bases; nucleotides outside the gene matches: 19. The CDR3 bases are TGTGCCAGCAGGAAGGGGACTAGCGGGGGGTATACTTACGATCGGTACGAGCAGTACTTC. Amino acids: CASRKGTSGGYTYDRYEQYF.

In this sample, this clone turned up a few times. The chain uses TRBV7-6 and TRBJ2-2, with D hard to call. Trimming shortened V by 1 base and J by 7 bases, and 7 bases separated the two germline ends. The CDR3 loop spans 13 amino acids. Germline V gene data show CDR1 as SGHVS and CDR2 as FNYEAQ. For the CDR3, the DNA is TGTGCCAGCAGCTTAGATAGGGTCGGGGAGCTGTTTTTT. Translation: CASSLDRVGELFF.

The gene calls are TRBV30 and TRBJ1-4; unclear D gene. The CDR3 is made up of 11 amino acids. The germline gives CDR1 GTSNPN, CDR2 SVGIG (reference sequence). The V end was cut by 3 bases, the J end by 5 bases, with 4 bases between. This CDR3 reads CAWSKNEKLFF. In DNA, the CDR3 is TGTGCCTGGAGCAAAAATGAAAAACTGTTTTTT. The whole variable domain, filled in from reference TRBV30 and TRBJ1-4, reads SQTIHQWPATLVQPVGSPLSLECTVEGTSNPNLYWYRQAAGRGLQLLFYSVGIGQISSEVPQNLSASRPQDRQFILSSKKLLLSDSGFYLCAWSKNEKLFFGSGTQLSVL.

This chain uses TRBV2 with TRBJ2-7, with a tentative D call TRBD1 (5 bases). Trimming left V 7 bases short and J 5 bases short, with 15 bases between. CDR3 length: 13 amino acids. Looked up from germline, CDR1 is SNHLY and CDR2 is FYNNEI. The CDR3 is CASKAPGSNEQYF. As DNA, the CDR3 is TGTGCCAGCAAAGCCCCAGGGTCAAACGAGCAGTACTTC.

The gene calls are TRBV6-5 and TRBJ1-6; 9 bases match TRBD1. The CDR3 is 14 amino acids. Germline CDR1 reads MNHEY; CDR2 reads SVGAGI. J gave up 10 bases and V 4 bases, and 5 bases lay outside the gene matches. The CDR3 loop reads CASSSRQGGSPLHF. The CDR3 bases are TGTGCCAGCAGTTCGCGACAGGGGGGATCACCCCTCCACTTT.

The chain employs TRBV27 and TRBJ2-2; D might be TRBD2 (6 bases). This CDR3 region has 15 residues. CDR1 is MNHEY, CDR2 SMNVEV, per germline (reference sequence). Trimming stripped 6 bases from V and 6 bases from J, with 17 bases between. This CDR3 reads CASRRLEGLPGELFF. In nucleotides, the CDR3 is TGTGCCAGCAGACGACTAGAAGGTCTACCCGGGGAGCTGTTTTTT.

J is TRBJ1-2 and V is TRBV19, with a tentative D call TRBD1 (5 bases). The V and J ends lost 7 bases and 6 bases respectively, with 12 bases between them. Germline V gene data show CDR1 as LNHDA and CDR2 as SQIVND (reference sequence). CDR3 length: 12 amino acids. CDR3 sequence reads: CASTGGVDGYTF. The CDR3 DNA reads as TGTGCCAGTACGGGAGGGGTTGATGGCTACACCTTC. The full variable domain, completed using reference TRBV19 and TRBJ1-2, is DGGITQSPKYLFRKEGQNVTLSCEQNLNHDAMYWYRQDPGQGLRLIYYSQIVNDFQKGDIAEGYSVSREKKESFPLTVTSAQKNPTAFYLCASTGGVDGYTFGSGTRLTVV.

This chain links TRBV9 with TRBJ2-1; 7 bases agree with TRBD1. Losses at the gene ends were 2 bases for V and 6 bases for J; bases not matched to a gene: 5. Germline lookup yields CDR1 SGDLS and CDR2 YYNGEE. CDR3 length: 14 amino acids. The CDR3 loop is CASSVEHRGNEQFF. The CDR3 DNA follows: TGTGCCAGCAGCGTGGAGCACAGGGGCAATGAGCAGTTCTTC.

The chain uses TRBV30 and TRBJ2-7; TRBD1 matches at 7 bases. The CDR3 contains 13 residues. V was pared by 4 bases and J by 4 bases, with 7 bases of the junction left unmatched. CDR1 GTSNPN and CDR2 SVGIG come from the germline V gene (reference sequence). CDR3 coding DNA: TGTGCCTGGAAGCAGGGGGTAACGTACGAGCAGTACTTC. It codes for CAWKQGVTYEQYF.